The 14 T cell receptor beta chains given below trace back to one sample, sequenced in a study of early T cells in non-severe SARS-CoV-2 infection. TCRdb re-derived calls from the 5' RACE reads in MiXCR, one entry per CDR3 protein. The sample lists 32,000 or so distinct CDR3 sequences; around 9% were seen once. The sequencing input was whole blood. These receptors came from an adult who was a healthcare worker with PCR-confirmed SARS-CoV-2 infection or an uninfected control (not recorded which).

This clonotype has just one count. This may be a read error, as it is one base from a much larger clone. The conserved phenylalanine or tryptophan normally closing the CDR3 is absent here, so this likely arose from a read error. The genes are TRBV29-1 and TRBJ1-2, with 7 positions matching TRBD1. The germline gives CDR1 SQVTM, CDR2 ANQGSEA. The length of the CDR3 is 12 residues. The junction had 3 bases not matched to a gene; V was cut back by 5 bases and J by 3 bases. The CDR3 DNA is TGCAGCGTTCATCAGGGGGACTATGGCTACACCTCC. Translation gives CSVHQGDYGYTS.

The V gene is TRBV20-1, the J gene TRBJ1-2; tentative D call: TRBD1 (5 bases). In germline, CDR1 is DFQATT, CDR2 SNEGSKA (reference sequence). The CDR3 has 16 residues. The V gene lost 6 bases and the J gene lost 2 bases, with 22 bases spanning the gap. This CDR3 is CSATSPAKGPNYGYTF. Written as DNA, the CDR3 is TGCAGTGCAACCAGCCCCGCCAAGGGGCCCAACTATGGCTACACCTTC.

This clonotype was recorded at least ten times. The rearrangement links TRBV20-1 to TRBJ2-7; TRBD1 aligns across 7 bases. Germline CDR1 DFQATT, CDR2 SNEGSKA (reference sequence). The CDR3 is 15 amino acids. V shed 7 bases, J shed 1 base, and the junction held 13 bases outside the gene matches. The CDR3 sequence is CSVPNRGQKSYEQYF. Written as DNA, the CDR3 is TGCAGTGTCCCTAACAGGGGACAGAAGTCCTACGAGCAGTACTTC.

On this clonotype: This clone may be a read error of a much larger clone one base away. The rearrangement uses TRBV6-1 and TRBJ2-2; D uncertain. V gave up 6 bases and J gave up 4 bases, with 12 bases separating them. Germline CDR1 reads MNHNS; CDR2 reads SASEGT. The CDR3 is 14 residues long. This chain's CDR3 is CASSKGPITGELFF. DNA of the CDR3: TGTGCCAGCAGCAAGGGCCCCATCACCGGGGAGCTGTTTTTT.

This clonotype appeared many times. This chain joins TRBV7-6 and TRBJ2-1; D not resolved. V was trimmed by 3 bases and J by 2 bases, leaving 8 bases between them. The CDR3 totals 14 residues. CDR1 and CDR2 (germline): SGHVS, FNYEAQ. In DNA, the CDR3 is TGTGCCAGCAGCTTTGAAGGGACCTACAATGAGCAGTTCTTC. Translation gives CASSFEGTYNEQFF. The full variable domain, completed using reference TRBV7-6 and TRBJ2-1, is GAGVSQSPRYKVTKRGQDVALRCDPISGHVSLYWYRQALGQGPEFLTYFNYEAQQDKSGLPNDRFSAERPEGSISTLTIQRTEQRDSAMYRCASSFEGTYNEQFFGPGTRLTVL.

This chain links TRBV7-2 with TRBJ2-5, with D possibly TRBD2 on 6 matching bases. V was trimmed by 6 bases and J by 3 bases, leaving 20 bases between them. This CDR3 comprises 16 residues. Germline V gene sequence: CDR1 SGHTA, CDR2 FQGNSA. The CDR3 is CASSSFGGEEKETQYF. Here the CDR3 DNA reads TGTGCCAGCAGTTCCTTCGGGGGAGAAGAAAAAGAGACCCAGTACTTC.

This clonotype was picked up a small number of times. The chain is built from TRBV27 and TRBJ2-5; 10 bases are a match to TRBD1. This CDR3 is 15 amino acids long. CDR1 is MNHEY, CDR2 SMNVEV, per germline (reference sequence). With V trimmed by 4 bases and J by 1 base, 3 bases remained unmatched. This chain's CDR3 is CASSSGTGVQETQYF. CDR3 nucleotide sequence: TGTGCCAGCAGTTCCGGGACAGGGGTCCAAGAGACCCAGTACTTC.

This clonotype was recorded at least ten times. This chain uses TRBV12-3 or TRBV12-4 with TRBJ2-1; 8 nucleotides agree with TRBD1. Losses at the gene ends were 5 bases for V and 7 bases for J; bases not matched to a gene: 10. The CDR3 sequence is 15 residues long. CDR3 coding DNA: TGTGCCAGCAGTCTAGGACAGGGAGTTGCGAATGAGCAGTTCTTC. Encoded protein: CASSLGQGVANEQFF.

The table lists this clonotype with many counts. V gene TRBV7-3 combines with J gene TRBJ1-2; TRBD1 matches 12 bases. Germline V gene lookup returns CDR1 SGHTA and CDR2 FQGTGA. This CDR3 comprises 14 residues. Trimming took 5 bases from V and 8 from J; bases not matched to a gene: 6. The CDR3 loop is CASSGGTGGEGYTF. DNA of the CDR3: TGTGCCAGCAGCGGCGGGACAGGGGGCGAAGGCTACACCTTC.

In regard to this clonotype: It may be a read error: a sequence one base away is much more abundant. The chain links TRBV11-3 to TRBJ2-3; D is tentatively TRBD1 or TRBD2 (5 bases each). This CDR3 has 14 amino acids. From germline, CDR1 is SGHNT and CDR2 YENEEA. CDR3 in DNA: TGTACCAGCTCGCAGGGAGCAGACACAGATACGCAGTATTTT. Translating it yields CTSSQGADTDTQYF. Using reference TRBV11-3 and TRBJ2-3 for the parts outside the CDR3, the full variable domain is EAGVVQSPRYKIIEKKQPVAFWCNPISGHNTLYWYLQNLGQGPELLIRYENEEAVDDSQLPKDRFSAERLKGVDSTLKIQPAELGDSAVYLCTSSQGADTDTQYFGPGTRLTVL.

This clonotype was observed many times. This CDR3 reads CATSRGMTRETQYF. The CDR3 DNA is TGTGCCACCAGCAGGGGGATGACAAGAGAGACCCAGTACTTC. V usage is TRBV15 and J usage is TRBJ2-5; no clear D. V dropped 3 bases and J dropped 4 bases, with 12 bases sitting between them. Germline assignment: CDR1 LNHNV and CDR2 YYDKDF (reference sequence). The CDR3 sequence is 14 residues long.

This clonotype was picked up many times. The CDR3 nucleotides read TGCGCCAGCAGCCGGGGGGGTACAGATACGCAGTATTTT. Its translation: CASSRGGTDTQYF. V and J are TRBV5-1 and TRBJ2-3; 8 positions agree with TRBD2. V lost 4 bases, J lost 3 bases, and 1 base stayed unmatched. The V gene's germline CDR1 is SGHRS and CDR2 YFSETQ. The CDR3 has 13 amino acids.

This clonotype came up many times. The J gene is TRBJ2-1, the V gene TRBV14; possibly TRBD1 for D (6 bases). The CDR3 extends over 16 amino acids. Deletions cut 0 bases from V and 6 bases from J, with 15 bases between. Germline values: CDR1 SGHDN, CDR2 FVKESK. The CDR3 nucleotides are TGTGCCAGCAGCCAAGAAGCAGGGGTTGGTATCAATGAGCAGTTCTTC. Translating gives CASSQEAGVGINEQFF.

In its sample, this clonotype was seen many times. The V and J genes are TRBV7-2 and TRBJ2-7; no firm D call. V dropped 5 bases and J dropped 6 bases, with 11 bases sitting between them. Germline CDR1 is SGHTA and CDR2 is FQGNSA. The CDR3 covers 12 residues. CDR3 in DNA: TGTGCCAGCAGCCATCCCGCGACCGAGCAGTACTTC. It encodes CASSHPATEQYF.